The clone carrying this T cell receptor beta chain was picked up a small number of times. TCRdb recomputed calls from the RT-PCR reads with MiXCR, one row per CDR3 protein. The sample includes more than 850,000 distinct CDR3 sequences, under 20% of them seen just once. This entry is derived from a study of patients and donors after allogeneic stem cell transplantation. Sequenced input: blood, either unsorted or a sorted T cell fraction (not recorded which). The source is a human donor who was either an allogeneic HSCT recipient or a stem cell or donor lymphocyte infusion donor (not recorded which). It is not recorded whose cells these are; they may come from a transplant donor.

The CDR3 DNA reads TGTGCCAGCAGCGCCACGCACTCTCCGGGACTGGGAGATGAGCAGTTCTTC. It specifies CASSATHSPGLGDEQFF. The genes are TRBV9 and TRBJ2-1, with D possibly being TRBD2 (6 bases). CDR1 and CDR2 (germline): SGDLS, YYNGEE. This CDR3 has 17 residues. The germline V and J ends were trimmed by 3 bases and 8 bases, with 24 bases remaining between them.